The 11 T cell receptor beta chains listed next were all sequenced from one sample in a study of blood T cells in healthy people across ages. With a J-beta primer mix and a sample-barcoded 5' primer, a second PCR ran roughly 7 to 11 cycles. TCRdb reprocessed the 5' RACE reads with MiXCR, giving one entry per CDR3 protein. This sample has more than 650,000 distinct CDR3 sequences, with 20% to 30% found just once. The same sample was also studied in work on T cells of mothers and their children.

What was sequenced was blood. The receptor set was obtained from a boy aged 5-17 years in good health.

The chain combines TRBV6-1 with TRBJ2-3; 11 bases are a match to TRBD2. The CDR3 has 18 residues. Trimming took 1 base from V and 4 from J; bases not matched to a gene: 10. In germline, CDR1 is MNHNS, CDR2 SASEGT. CDR3 residues: CASSEVGLADSGADTQYF. The DNA for the CDR3 is TGTGCCAGCAGTGAAGTGGGACTAGCGGACTCCGGCGCAGATACGCAGTATTTT.

This clonotype came up a few times. This chain joins TRBV10-3 and TRBJ2-7, with 11 nucleotides matching TRBD2. This CDR3 region has 16 residues. The germline V gene encodes CDR1 ENHRY and CDR2 SYGVKD. With V trimmed by 4 bases and J by 2 bases, 7 bases remained unmatched. The CDR3: CAISAASGGIPYEQYF. For the CDR3, the DNA is TGTGCCATCAGTGCGGCTAGCGGGGGGATCCCCTACGAGCAGTACTTC.

The chain uses TRBV6-1 and TRBJ2-3, with 10 bases fitting TRBD2. The CDR3 totals 15 residues. V was pared by 7 bases and J by 4 bases, with 8 bases of the junction left unmatched. The V gene's germline CDR1 is MNHNS and CDR2 SASEGT. The CDR3: CASIRTSGVSDTQYF. CDR3 coding DNA: TGTGCCAGCATTAGAACTAGCGGGGTCTCAGATACGCAGTATTTT.

This sequence joins TRBV7-2 and TRBJ2-3; 8 bases align to TRBD2. The CDR3 consists of 14 residues. Germline trimming cut 5 bases from V and 3 bases from J; bases unmatched to any gene: 4. CDR1 and CDR2 (germline): SGHTA, FQGNSA. CDR3 loop: CASSNQRGTDTQYF. CDR3 DNA: TGTGCCAGCAGCAACCAGCGGGGGACAGATACGCAGTATTTT.

The rearrangement joins TRBV2 to TRBJ2-1; D not resolved. The CDR3 has 14 amino acids. Germline assignment: CDR1 SNHLY and CDR2 FYNNEI. V lost 4 bases to trimming and J lost 7 bases, with 14 bases between them. The CDR3 loop is CASSGERNGNEQFF. CDR3 in DNA: TGTGCCAGCAGTGGAGAGAGGAATGGGAATGAGCAGTTCTTC. Supplemented by reference TRBV2 and TRBJ2-1, the full variable domain reads EPEVTQTPSHQVTQMGQEVILRCVPISNHLYFYWYRQILGQKVEFLVSFYNNEISEKSEIFDDQFSVERPDGSNFTLKIRSTKLEDSAMYFCASSGERNGNEQFFGPGTRLTVL.

The table lists this clonotype with a count of one. The chain recombines TRBV6-1 with TRBJ1-3; D not certain. Trimming took off 7 bases at V and 0 bases at J, with 10 bases between the two ends. This CDR3 spans 14 amino acids. Germline V gene lookup returns CDR1 MNHNS and CDR2 SASEGT. Written as DNA, the CDR3 is TGTGCCAGCACAACGGGCCTCTCTGGAAACACCATATATTTT. Its translation is CASTTGLSGNTIYF.

This clonotype was recorded a few times. The chain is built from TRBV20-1 and TRBJ1-1; 8 positions agree with TRBD1. CDR1 and CDR2 (germline): DFQATT, SNEGSKA (reference sequence). The CDR3 length is 13 residues. V was pared by 3 bases and J by 3 bases, with 3 bases of the junction left unmatched. The CDR3 coding sequence is TGCAGTGCTAGTGACAGGGGAGACACTGAAGCTTTCTTT. Its translation is CSASDRGDTEAFF.

The chain combines TRBV29-1 with TRBJ2-1, with TRBD2 as a possible D gene (5 bases). The germline gives CDR1 SQVTM, CDR2 ANQGSEA. This CDR3 is built from 14 residues. Deletions cut 7 bases from V and 3 bases from J, with 16 bases between. The CDR3 DNA follows: TGCAGCGGCTCGACCGGGATTAGCTACAATGAGCAGTTCTTC. It specifies CSGSTGISYNEQFF.

The chain joins TRBV27 to TRBJ1-6, with D possibly being TRBD1 (6 bases). Germline V gene data show CDR1 as MNHEY and CDR2 as SMNVEV (reference sequence). The CDR3 has 13 residues. Trimming took 2 bases from V and 10 from J, leaving 9 bases between them. The CDR3 loop reads CASSLQGHSPLHF. The CDR3, as DNA: TGTGCCAGCAGTTTACAGGGACACTCACCCCTCCACTTT.

This chain joins TRBV27 and TRBJ2-7, with D possibly called TRBD1 or TRBD2 (5 bases each). This CDR3 is built from 15 residues. Germline V CDR1 and CDR2: MNHEY, SMNVEV (reference sequence). Trimming stripped 2 bases from V and 1 base from J, with 12 bases between. The CDR3 coding sequence is TGTGCCAGCAGTTTAACCCCGGGACGGTCCTACGAGCAGTACTTC. This encodes CASSLTPGRSYEQYF.

Here the CDR3 reads CAIGQGAMGNQPQHF. As DNA, the CDR3 is TGTGCCATCGGACAGGGGGCTATGGGCAATCAGCCCCAGCATTTT. The chain carries TRBV28 and TRBJ1-5, with 11 bases that match TRBD1. There are 15 residues in the CDR3. V gave up 10 bases and J gave up 2 bases; unmatched junction bases: 7. Per the germline V gene, CDR1 is MDHEN and CDR2 is SYDVKM.